This record looks at one T cell receptor beta chain sequence and its context. With 4 bases removed from V and 0 bases from J, the gap between germline ends came to 13 bases. The CDR3 spans 16 residues. Germline V gives CDR1 SGHTA, CDR2 FQGNSA. This sample is drawn from a study of response to subunit inactivated influenza vaccine. TCRdb reprocessed the RT-PCR reads via MiXCR and lists one record per CDR3 protein. This table has roughly 540,000 distinct CDR3 sequences, under 30% appearing once. This same sample was also part of a study on T cells expressing NK-cell markers. This second report adds: Production of TCR beta cDNA relied on 5'RACE template switching with UMIs.

This chain links TRBV7-2 with TRBJ2-1; D is undetermined. The clonotype comes from a man aged 45-65 years who received an inactivated influenza vaccine. Here the sequenced sample was CD4+ T cells sorted from PBMCs, taken about 13 days after vaccination. CDR3 in DNA: TGTGCCAGCAGCTCAGAACACTCGAGCTCCTACAATGAGCAGTTCTTC. As protein: CASSSEHSSSYNEQFF.